Each of the 20 T cell receptor beta chains below was sequenced from the same sample in a study of blood T cell repertoires in COVID-19. Profiling relied on immunoSEQ multiplex PCR, and the TCRdb table lists in-frame clones only, not all of them. In the table there are approximately 90,000 clones, more than 70% of which are singletons. The sequencing input was peripheral blood. These receptors all stem from a human donor in a cohort sampled during active COVID-19.

V is TRBV7-3 and J is TRBJ1-1; D is ambiguous. The CDR3 extends over 14 amino acids. Trimming took 5 bases from V and 0 from J, leaving 10 bases between them. Per the germline V gene, CDR1 is SGHTA and CDR2 is FQGTGA. This CDR3 reads CASSPGGMNTEAFF. The CDR3 DNA sequence: TGTGCCAGCAGCCCTGGCGGGATGAACACTGAAGCTTTCTTT.

This chain joins TRBV27 and TRBJ1-2; D remains ambiguous. The CDR3 is made up of 12 amino acids. The V and J ends lost 8 bases and 7 bases respectively, with 14 bases between them. The germline gives CDR1 MNHEY, CDR2 SMNVEV (reference sequence). The CDR3, as DNA: TGTGCCAGCGTTCGGGGTGTTGCTGGCTACACCTTC. Encoded protein: CASVRGVAGYTF.

This clone has just one count. This chain connects TRBV28 to TRBJ1-4, with D unresolved. This CDR3 is 14 amino acids long. Germline CDR1 and CDR2: MDHEN and SYDVKM. Trimming took 3 bases from V and 5 from J, leaving 10 bases between them. The CDR3 loop is CASSLGRSNEKLFF. In DNA, the CDR3 is TGTGCCAGCAGTTTGGGCCGGTCAAATGAAAAACTGTTTTTT.

CDR3 nucleotides: TGTGCCAGCAGCCCTTATACTAGCACAGATACGCAGTATTTT. Translated, it gives CASSPYTSTDTQYF. The chain carries TRBV7-2 and TRBJ2-3; no firm D call. V lost 5 bases and J lost 0, with 9 bases in between. This CDR3 is built from 14 residues. Germline V gene data show CDR1 as SGHTA and CDR2 as FQGNSA.

The chain carries TRBV30 and TRBJ2-5; TRBD2 matches at 14 bases. V dropped 4 bases and J dropped 1; count of bases not matched to a gene: 8. CDR1 GTSNPN and CDR2 SVGIG come from the germline V gene (reference sequence). CDR3 size: 17 residues. The CDR3 is CAWTRLAGGKGQETQYF. CDR3 in DNA: TGTGCCTGGACCCGACTAGCGGGGGGGAAAGGCCAAGAGACCCAGTACTTC.

This clone was seen only a few times. The chain couples TRBV27 to TRBJ1-5, with 8 bases lining up with TRBD1. The V segment lost 4 bases and the J segment 6 bases; nucleotides outside the gene matches: 11. The germline V gene has CDR1 MNHEY and CDR2 SMNVEV (reference sequence). The CDR3 extends over 16 amino acids. As DNA, the CDR3 is TGTGCCAGCAGTTCCCGCTCCGTGACAGGGGCTCAGCCCCAGCATTTT. Translation: CASSSRSVTGAQPQHF.

The V and J genes are TRBV15 and TRBJ1-1, with unresolved D. The CDR3 runs 14 residues. Germline V gene data show CDR1 as LNHNV and CDR2 as YYDKDF (reference sequence). V lost 3 bases and J 0 bases, leaving 8 bases between the germline ends. CDR3 bases: TGTGCCACCAGCAGTTTCCTCCTGAACACTGAAGCTTTCTTT. This codes for CATSSFLLNTEAFF.

The genes are TRBV4-1 and TRBJ2-1, with TRBD2 as a possible D gene (5 bases). The CDR3 runs to 15 residues. Germline CDR1 and CDR2: MGHRA and YSYEKL. V lost 4 bases, J lost 7 bases, and 17 bases lay in between. The CDR3, as DNA: TGCGCCAGCAGCCGGGAGAACCGGGCTAATAATGAGCAGTTCTTC. It yields the protein CASSRENRANNEQFF.

V and J are TRBV5-4 and TRBJ1-1; a weak D match, TRBD1 (5 bases). Looked up from germline, CDR1 is SGHNT and CDR2 is YYREEE (reference sequence). The CDR3 is made up of 15 amino acids. The V and J ends lost 3 bases and 1 base respectively, with 13 bases between them. In nucleotides, the CDR3 is TGTGCCAGCAGCTGGCTCAGGGCCCCGAACACTGAAGCTTTCTTT. Amino acid sequence: CASSWLRAPNTEAFF.

The chain joins TRBV5-4 to TRBJ1-2, with a possible D match to TRBD1 (6 bases). The CDR3 is 14 amino acids. Germline CDR1 reads SGHNT; CDR2 reads YYREEE (reference sequence). Trimming left V 0 bases short and J 4 bases short, with 10 bases between. In DNA form, the CDR3 reads TGTGCCAGCAGCTTGGGTGGACAGCGCTATGGCTACACCTTC. It yields the protein CASSLGGQRYGYTF.

The chain links TRBV4-1 to TRBJ1-2; no firm D call. V was trimmed by 3 bases and J by 8 bases, leaving 13 bases between them. The germline V gene has CDR1 MGHRA and CDR2 YSYEKL. The CDR3 is 13 residues long. The CDR3 loop reads CASSQDGRSGYTF. The CDR3 bases are TGCGCCAGCAGCCAGGATGGGAGGAGCGGCTACACCTTC.

This chain uses TRBV7-2 with TRBJ2-3, with D perhaps TRBD2 (7 bases). Trimming removed 8 bases at V and 1 base at J, with 22 bases between. The CDR3 has 17 residues. Germline loops: CDR1 SGHTA, CDR2 FQGNSA. The CDR3 bases are TGTGCCAGCGTATCCTTTGGGGGGGCTTCTCGCACAGATACGCAGTATTTT. This sequence encodes CASVSFGGASRTDTQYF.

V is TRBV10-1 and J is TRBJ2-7; 8 bases agree with TRBD1. Trimming removed 4 bases from V and 6 bases from J; junction bases left unmatched: 8. The CDR3 has 14 residues. Germline values: CDR1 WNHNN, CDR2 SYGVQD (reference sequence). The CDR3 reads CASSVLGQGTEQYF. CDR3 in DNA: TGCGCCAGCAGTGTCCTAGGACAGGGAACCGAGCAGTACTTC.

The chain uses TRBV19 and TRBJ2-1, with 8 bases lining up with TRBD2. The CDR3 length is 17 residues. CDR1 is LNHDA, CDR2 SQIVND, per germline (reference sequence). J lost 1 base, V lost 5 bases, and 10 bases had no gene match. The CDR3 DNA sequence: TGTGCCAGTAGTGACAGACACTCTAGCGGGTCCTACAATGAGCAGTTCTTC. Residues: CASSDRHSSGSYNEQFF.

This chain connects TRBV9 to TRBJ2-2, with a weak D call TRBD2 (5 bases). Trimming pared 0 bases from V and 5 bases from J, leaving 11 bases between. The CDR3 is 15 residues long. Germline CDR1 and CDR2: SGDLS and YYNGEE. CDR3 residues: CASSVESGWTGELFF. CDR3 nucleotides: TGTGCCAGCAGCGTAGAGTCGGGGTGGACCGGGGAGCTGTTTTTT.

The chain joins TRBV4-2 to TRBJ1-2; no clear D. Germline V gene data show CDR1 as LGHNA and CDR2 as YNFKEQ. Trimming took off 8 bases at V and 8 bases at J, with 6 bases between the two ends. The CDR3 covers 9 residues. CDR3 protein: CASAYGYTF. CDR3 in DNA: TGTGCCAGCGCGTACGGCTACACCTTC.

The rearrangement links TRBV9 to TRBJ2-1; D gene ambiguous. The CDR3 loop spans 13 amino acids. The V end lost 0 bases, the J end lost 5 bases, and 6 bases lay between the germline ends. Germline V CDR1 and CDR2: SGDLS, YYNGEE. The CDR3 DNA sequence: TGTGCCAGCAGCGTAGGTCTTAACAATGAGCAGTTCTTC. It is translated as CASSVGLNNEQFF.

The chain recombines TRBV4-1 with TRBJ2-3, with TRBD2 identical over 8 bases. This CDR3 is built from 15 residues. The V segment lost 4 bases and the J segment 3 bases; nucleotides outside the gene matches: 6. Germline CDR1 reads MGHRA; CDR2 reads YSYEKL. The CDR3 is CASSPHGLATDTQYF. In DNA form, the CDR3 reads TGCGCCAGCAGCCCCCACGGACTAGCTACAGATACGCAGTATTTT.

The chain employs TRBV5-1 and TRBJ1-1, with D uncertain. Germline CDR1 is SGHRS and CDR2 is YFSETQ. This CDR3 is 13 amino acids long. The ends were cut back, 2 bases at V and 0 bases at J, with 5 bases in the middle. This chain's CDR3 is CASSFLLNTEAFF. CDR3 coding DNA: TGCGCCAGCAGCTTTCTTCTGAACACTGAAGCTTTCTTT.

This sequence joins TRBV10-2 and TRBJ1-4; D perhaps matches TRBD1 (6 bases). Germline V gene data show CDR1 as WSHSY and CDR2 as SAAADI. Trimming removed 0 bases at V and 7 bases at J, with 12 bases between. The CDR3 totals 15 residues. The CDR3 here is CASSESGARVEKLFF. The CDR3 coding sequence is TGCGCCAGCAGTGAGTCGGGGGCGCGGGTTGAAAAACTGTTTTTT.